The clone carrying this TCR beta chain was seen once. Other nucleotide sequences from this sample produce the same CDR3. This sample is part of a study of shared clonotypes between healthy human individuals. Profiling relied on immunoSEQ multiplex PCR, and the TCRdb table lists in-frame clones only, not all of them. The sample gives some 1,400,000 clones, roughly 95% of which show up once; about 1.2% is in the top ten. CDR3 length: 15 residues. V was shortened by 3 bases and J by 2 bases, with 11 bases between the two germline ends. Germline values: CDR1 LNHDA, CDR2 SQIVND (reference sequence). The clonotype comes from a man in his thirties or forties in good health. The rearrangement uses TRBV19 and TRBJ1-5; possible D gene TRBD1, 5 bases. Material: naive CD4+ T cells sorted from blood. The subset: CD45RA+ positively selected. The CDR3 DNA follows: TGTGCCAGTAGTATCGGTCAGGGAGGCAATCAGCCCCAGCATTTT. Encoded protein: CASSIGQGGNQPQHF.